The T cell receptor (beta chain) described here comes from a study of CD8+ T cells in alopecia areata. Study at large: Administration of oral tofacitinib to treated patients was at 5 to 10 mg twice daily. Notes on the study in general: With patients, TCR sharing proved less clear than in mice, a difference possibly related to HLA. Normal scalp showed lower clonality than lesional scalp, especially alopecia totalis/universalis.

The V and J ends lost 5 bases and 2 bases respectively, with 11 bases between them. Germline CDR1 and CDR2: SGHTA and FQGNSA. This CDR3 comprises 14 residues. Sequencing relied on a cDNA template that was reverse transcribed from extracted RNA. TCRdb's table, derived via immunoSEQ multiplex PCR, lists solely in-frame clones and lacks some. Of fewer than 250,000 clones detected, approximately 56% appear once; the ten largest clones hold roughly 0.7%. About this clone itself: As yet, its antigen is unknown.

The treatment here: oral pan-JAK inhibitor, 5-10 mg twice daily. This rearrangement joins TRBV7-2 to TRBJ2-3, with a tentative D call TRBD2 (5 bases). Sample: CD4+ T cells sorted from blood, taken at week 4, from a patient treated with tofacitinib. The source is a human donor with alopecia areata. The CDR3 nucleotides are TGTGCCAGCAGCCCGAATAGCGTCACAGATACGCAGTATTTT. Translated, it gives CASSPNSVTDTQYF.